Listed below are T cell receptor beta chains from one sample, sequenced in a study of PD-1 blockade in classical Hodgkin lymphoma. The repertoire was sequenced with immunoSEQ multiplex PCR; TCRdb's copy has only in-frame clones and lacks some. Seen here are under 25,000 clones, roughly 77% observed once, and the top ten hold about a fifth. The specimen comprised peripheral blood mononuclear cells (PBMCs), sampled before the fourth cycle of nivolumab. The receptors originated from a human donor with classical Hodgkin lymphoma. Each CDR3 is given with its conserved first and last residue. Rows may omit the clone size; those that give it use once, few, many or a size class.

- TRBJ2-3 TRBV19 CARLTGAGGLYF
once TRBJ1-6 TRBV7-9 CASSPGSSYNSPLHF
- TRBJ2-1 TRBV5-4 CASSLPHTNEQFF
- TRBJ2-3 TRBV2 CANRGLAGLLDTQYF
- TRBJ2-3 TRBV5-1 CASSSGNPDTQYF
- TRBJ2-7 TRBV2 CASSDLRNAGGEQYF
few TRBJ2-2 TRBV6-5 CASSYLSSGRPGELFF
- TRBJ2-5 TRBV27 CASSGGTETQYF
- TRBJ2-5 TRBV10-2 CASSEAGGQETQYF
- TRBJ2-1 TRBV28 CASLPSGRGTYNEQFF
- TRBJ1-6 TRBV27 CASRPVDMAGHSPLHF
- TRBJ2-1 TRBV30 CLGETSYNEQFF
- TRBJ2-7 TRBV2 CASNLDAGPTYEQYF
- TRBJ2-1 TRBV6-6 CASSHEKTSNNEQFF
- TRBJ1-6 TRBV7-8 CASSLVGGINSPLHF
- TRBJ2-7 TRBV5-1 CASSSTTGGLAGLTYEQYF
- TRBJ2-7 TRBV2 CASSPRWQKARYEQYF
- TRBJ2-7 TRBV7-7 CASSLGLADEQYF
- TRBJ2-5 TRBV7-2 CASSFIRERETQYF
- TRBJ2-3 TRBV11-3 CASSLDLGGVVPDTQYF
few TRBJ1-2 TRBV28 CASSPAERTGGFRF
- TRBJ2-6 TRBV19 CASLSPGAGANVLTF
- TRBJ1-1 TRBV29-1 CSVEPTGGDTEAFF
- TRBJ2-3 TRBV27 CASSSLKRPDTQYF
- TRBJ2-7 TRBV5-6 CASSPSEGVSSYEQYF
- TRBJ1-1 TRBV30 CAWSTRTGPIMNTEAFF
- TRBJ1-2 TRBV9 CASSAGGGPNYGYTF
- TRBJ1-5 TRBV4-2 CASSQVGRSYSNQPQHF
- TRBJ1-2 TRBV2 CASSGQNNYGYTF
- TRBJ2-2 TRBV10-2 CASSIIAGGNTGELFF
- TRBJ2-3 TRBV5-1 CASSLVGDYSDTQYF
- TRBJ1-4 TRBV2 CASSESHPTNEKLFF
- TRBJ2-7 TRBV2 CASSRQEMISYEQYF
- TRBJ2-2 TRBV28 CASSPQTGQINGGELFF
- TRBJ1-1 TRBV2 CASSRGLTENTEAFF
- TRBJ1-1 TRBV15 CATSRAGANTEAFF
- TRBJ1-2 TRBV6-5 CASRKGGAGYGYTF
- TRBJ1-5 TRBV30 CAWSLGINQPQHF
- TRBJ1-6 TRBV2 CASSVQQGDSPLHF
- TRBJ2-3 TRBV4-1 CASSLGLQSSTDTQYF
- TRBJ2-3 TRBV10-3 CAIFAGANTDTQYF
once TRBJ1-2 TRBV19 CATKDVLYGYTF